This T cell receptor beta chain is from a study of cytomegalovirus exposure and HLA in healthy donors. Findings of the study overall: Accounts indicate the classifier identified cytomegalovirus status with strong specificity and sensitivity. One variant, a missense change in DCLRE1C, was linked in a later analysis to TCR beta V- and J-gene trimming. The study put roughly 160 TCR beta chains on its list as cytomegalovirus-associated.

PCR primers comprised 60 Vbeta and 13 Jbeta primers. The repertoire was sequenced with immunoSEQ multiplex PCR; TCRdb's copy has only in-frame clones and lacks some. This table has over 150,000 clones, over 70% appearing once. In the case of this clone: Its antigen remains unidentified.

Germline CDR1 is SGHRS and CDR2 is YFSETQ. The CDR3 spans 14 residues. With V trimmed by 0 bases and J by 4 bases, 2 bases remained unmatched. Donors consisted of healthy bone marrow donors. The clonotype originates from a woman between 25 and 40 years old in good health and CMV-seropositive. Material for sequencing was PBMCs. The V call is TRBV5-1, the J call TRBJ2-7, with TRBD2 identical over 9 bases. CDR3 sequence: CASSLGLAEYEQYF. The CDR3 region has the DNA TGCGCCAGCAGCTTGGGACTAGCGGAATACGAGCAGTACTTC.